This entry concerns a single TCR beta chain. This clonotype has ten or more counts. The clone's antigen remains unknown. No base quality values were provided; no much bigger clone lies one nucleotide off. The study was a case-control design nested within a healthcare worker cohort in London, UK, with weekly nasopharyngeal swab PCR tests and blood sampling. Between 23 and 31 March 2020, the week of the UK lockdown, healthcare workers were enrolled and then followed up weekly for as long as 16 weeks. This sample was included in a study of early T cells in non-severe SARS-CoV-2 infection (dated by TCRdb to 2020 to 2022). Broadly, across the study: TCR sequencing used bulk RNA from unsorted whole blood, so alpha and beta chains could not be paired.

What the authors observed across the whole study: VDJdb matching was skewed toward anti-spike CD8 responses and likely underestimated virus-specific expansions by missing private and CD4 specificities.

Receptors were amplified or captured by 5' RACE. The sequencer was a NextSeq 500. Unique molecular identifiers were attached to individual cDNA molecules in the TCR library protocol so that sequencing error and PCR bias could be corrected. Sequencing covered both TCR alpha and beta chains, and within each sample the abundances of alpha and beta sequences were tightly co-correlated. On the authors' methods: V gene, J gene and CDR3 annotation of TCR sequences was performed with Decombinator V4. TCRs were defined as expanded if a significant change between any two time points was detected under a Poisson model with p below 0.0001. TCR abundances were normalised to the total number of TCRs sequenced per sample and were expressed as counts per million. VDJdb, accessed on 1 November 2021, was searched for TCRs annotated for CMV, EBV and SARS-CoV-2, and TCRs annotated for more than one antigen were excluded. TCRdb's own reprocessing of the public reads used fastp at Q25 and MiXCR and kept productive beta chains. Rows are combined by CDR3 protein, so each entry shows the most common genes and DNA. The V and J calls and clone size are TCRdb's, not the authors'. The sample has approximately 98,000 distinct CDR3 sequences on record, about an eighth of them singletons. In total, the top ten clones hold around 3% of the sample.

Source material: whole blood. This clonotype originated in an adult who was a healthcare worker with PCR-confirmed SARS-CoV-2 infection or an uninfected control (not recorded which).

The CDR3 sequence is CASSYSPNTEAFF. The DNA sequence is as follows: TGTGCCAGCAGCTATTCACCGAACACTGAAGCTTTCTTT. The sequence links TRBV11-2 to TRBJ1-1; no D segment can be confidently identified. The germline V gene supplies CDR1 SGHAT and CDR2 FQNNGV. From the cysteine up to the phenylalanine, the CDR3 has a length of 13 residues. The CDR3 DNA has 39 bases and is translated from base 1. The V end loses 4 bases and the J end loses 1 base, and a stretch of 7 bases separates them.